These 26 T cell receptor beta chains were sequenced from one sample in a study of blood T cell repertoires in COVID-19. The protocol was immunoSEQ multiplex PCR, while the TCRdb copy is restricted to in-frame clones and leaves out a portion. Of some 390,000 clones in the sample, approximately 91% are singletons; the top ten hold less than 2%. Source material: peripheral blood. Receptors originate from a woman aged 35 to 49 with COVID-19, enrolled during active disease.

Notes on this clone: Distinct nucleotide sequences in the sample also encode this CDR3. CDR3 nucleotide sequence: TGCGCCAGCAGCACCGGGACTGGAATTTCACCCCTCCACTTT. It codes for CASSTGTGISPLHF. This chain connects TRBV5-1 to TRBJ1-6; possible D gene TRBD1, 5 bases. This CDR3 region has 14 residues. Germline V CDR1 and CDR2: SGHRS, YFSETQ. V lost 4 bases, J lost 9 bases, and 14 bases lay in between.

The V gene is TRBV10-3, the J gene TRBJ2-7; D perhaps matches TRBD1 (6 bases). The germline V and J ends were trimmed by 9 bases and 2 bases, with 14 bases remaining between them. Germline loops: CDR1 ENHRY, CDR2 SYGVKD. The CDR3 has 13 amino acids. The DNA for the CDR3 is TGTGCCATTACGAAGGACAGTACCTACGAGCAGTACTTC. Translation: CAITKDSTYEQYF.

The chain has TRBV5-1 and TRBJ1-2, with 7 bases matching TRBD1. The CDR3 is 15 residues long. Per germline, CDR1 SGHRS and CDR2 YFSETQ. Trimming removed 4 bases from V and 1 base from J; junction bases left unmatched: 7. The DNA of the CDR3 is TGCGCCAGCAGCGTAACAGGGGATAGTAACTATGGCTACACCTTC. It encodes CASSVTGDSNYGYTF.

This sequence joins TRBV5-4 and TRBJ2-5; 9 bases agree with TRBD1. Germline CDR1 and CDR2: SGHNT and YYREEE (reference sequence). The V and J ends lost 0 bases and 2 bases, in that order; junction bases with no gene match: 5. CDR3 length equals 16 residues. As DNA, the CDR3 is TGTGCCAGCAGCTTGGGGGGGACAGGGATACAAGAGACCCAGTACTTC. Translating it yields CASSLGGTGIQETQYF.

This chain uses TRBV4-3 with TRBJ2-7, with TRBD1 identical over 9 bases. Germline V gives CDR1 LGHNA, CDR2 YSLEER. This CDR3 is 18 amino acids long. J gave up 2 bases and V 0 bases, and 11 bases lay outside the gene matches. CDR3 coding DNA: TGCGCCAGCAGCCAAGATCGGACAGGGGAAGGTTGGACCTACGAGCAGTACTTC. Translated: CASSQDRTGEGWTYEQYF.

The gene calls are TRBV6-9 and TRBJ1-4; TRBD1 might be the D (6 bases). Germline V lookup: CDR1 MNHGY, CDR2 SVAAGI. The CDR3 sequence is 11 residues long. The germline V and J ends were trimmed by 8 bases and 6 bases, with 7 bases remaining between them. CDR3 bases: TGTGCCAGCCCAGGGGATGAAAAACTGTTTTTT. Protein sequence: CASPGDEKLFF.

This chain joins TRBV9 and TRBJ2-3, with D maybe TRBD2 (7 bases). CDR1 and CDR2 from the germline V gene are SGDLS and YYNGEE. The CDR3 is made up of 17 amino acids. Trimming stripped 2 bases from V and 2 bases from J, with 18 bases between. CDR3 sequence reads: CASSVSPGRGVTDTQYF. The CDR3 DNA reads TGTGCCAGCAGCGTCTCTCCAGGGAGGGGGGTCACAGATACGCAGTATTTT.

This clone appeared a few times. The V call is TRBV4-3, the J call TRBJ2-7; D is unresolved. Per germline, CDR1 LGHNA and CDR2 YSLEER. V lost 0 bases, J lost 3 bases, and 15 bases lay in between. This CDR3 has 16 amino acids. CDR3: CASSQDLLTSVYEQYF. In DNA, the CDR3 is TGCGCCAGCAGCCAAGATCTTTTAACTTCTGTCTACGAGCAGTACTTC.

The chain recombines TRBV4-3 with TRBJ2-6; unclear D gene. V was trimmed by 0 bases and J by 0 bases, leaving 9 bases between them. Germline V gene data show CDR1 as LGHNA and CDR2 as YSLEER. The CDR3 has 17 residues. Here the CDR3 DNA reads TGCGCCAGCAGCCAAGATCCAGGCAGCTCTGGGGCCAACGTCCTGACTTTC. Translated, it gives CASSQDPGSSGANVLTF.

To note about this clone: This same CDR3 is encoded by further DNA sequences in the sample. The V and J genes are TRBV2 and TRBJ2-3; 8 bases match TRBD2. Germline V gene lookup returns CDR1 SNHLY and CDR2 FYNNEI. V shed 6 bases, J shed 3 bases, and the junction held 5 bases outside the gene matches. This CDR3 contains 14 residues. The CDR3 loop is CASRIAGRTDTQYF. The CDR3 DNA reads TGTGCCAGCAGAATAGCGGGGAGGACAGATACGCAGTATTTT.

The chain uses TRBV9 and TRBJ2-1, with 9 bases matching TRBD1. This CDR3 spans 14 amino acids. Germline CDR1 SGDLS, CDR2 YYNGEE. Trimming cost V 0 bases and J 5 bases; bases outside gene matches: 0. In nucleotides, the CDR3 is TGTGCCAGCAGCGTAGACAGGGGGCACAATGAGCAGTTCTTC. Translated: CASSVDRGHNEQFF.

The rearrangement uses TRBV5-1 and TRBJ1-1, with 8 bases fitting TRBD1. With 4 bases clipped from V and 3 bases from J, the junction kept 8 bases outside the gene matches. This CDR3 spans 15 amino acids. The germline V gene has CDR1 SGHRS and CDR2 YFSETQ. The CDR3 protein is CASSTSQGADTEAFF. The CDR3 bases are TGCGCCAGCAGCACCTCCCAGGGGGCGGACACTGAAGCTTTCTTT.

This clone was seen a single time. This chain connects TRBV19 to TRBJ1-4, with TRBD1 identical over 9 bases. There are 18 residues in the CDR3. V trimming: 8 bases; J trimming: 5 bases; junction bases outside the gene matches: 18. The germline CDR1 and CDR2 sequences are LNHDA and SQIVND (reference sequence). The CDR3 nucleotides are TGTGCCAGTCCAACACAGGGGGCGTTGGGCAAGTCAAATGAAAAACTGTTTTTT. Its protein is CASPTQGALGKSNEKLFF.

The V gene is TRBV18, the J gene TRBJ1-5; 9 bases align to TRBD1. Germline V CDR1 and CDR2: KGHSH, LQKENI. The CDR3 covers 18 residues. The V segment lost 4 bases and the J segment 7 bases; nucleotides outside the gene matches: 17. CDR3: CASSRFTSGTGRMQPQHF. DNA for the CDR3: TGTGCCAGCTCACGCTTTACCTCCGGGACAGGGAGGATGCAGCCCCAGCATTTT.

The chain carries TRBV6-4 and TRBJ1-1; possibly TRBD1 for D (5 bases). Germline V CDR1 and CDR2: MRHNA, SNTAGT. The CDR3 is 11 residues long. Trimming took 2 bases from V and 8 from J, leaving 6 bases between them. Here the CDR3 DNA reads TGTGCCAGCAGTGACGCAGGGGAAGCTTTCTTT. Its protein is CASSDAGEAFF.

The rearrangement joins TRBV7-6 to TRBJ1-1, with D possibly being TRBD1 (6 bases). The CDR3 sequence is 16 residues long. CDR1 and CDR2 (germline): SGHVS, FNYEAQ. V was clipped by 3 bases and J by 1 base, with 15 bases between them. The CDR3 is CASSFTLRGGNTEAFF. The CDR3 DNA follows: TGTGCCAGCAGCTTTACCCTTAGGGGGGGGAACACTGAAGCTTTCTTT.

The genes are TRBV6-2 or TRBV6-3 and TRBJ1-1; D is perhaps TRBD1 (5 bases). The CDR3 is made up of 17 amino acids. Germline assignment: CDR1 MNHEY and CDR2 SVGEGT. Trimming stripped 4 bases from V and 3 bases from J, with 21 bases between. In DNA form, the CDR3 reads TGTGCCAGCAGTTCCTGGAGGGGTGCAGGAAGGGACACTGAAGCTTTCTTT. Translating it yields CASSSWRGAGRDTEAFF.

This clone showed up just a few times. The chain uses TRBV7-9 and TRBJ2-7; 8 nucleotides line up with TRBD1. The germline gives CDR1 SEHNR, CDR2 FQNEAQ (reference sequence). This CDR3 region has 14 residues. Trimming removed 10 bases from V and 0 bases from J; junction bases left unmatched: 8. CDR3 protein: CATEGQALSYEQYF. The CDR3 bases are TGTGCCACCGAGGGACAGGCGCTCTCCTACGAGCAGTACTTC.

This CDR3 reads CASSSITSGSLEQFF. As DNA, the CDR3 is TGTGCCAGCAGTTCAATCACTAGCGGGAGTTTAGAGCAGTTCTTC. The chain joins TRBV11-2 to TRBJ2-1; 11 nucleotides line up with TRBD2. The CDR3 consists of 15 residues. The trim removed 6 bases at V and 10 bases at J, leaving 11 bases unmatched. Germline assignment: CDR1 SGHAT and CDR2 FQNNGV.

V gene TRBV28 combines with J gene TRBJ1-4; the D is unclear. The ends were cut back, 5 bases at V and 4 bases at J, with 14 bases in the middle. The CDR3 is 15 residues long. The V gene's germline CDR1 is MDHEN and CDR2 SYDVKM. CDR3 residues: CASSPPRTNNEKLFF. The CDR3 DNA reads as TGTGCCAGCAGTCCCCCCCGGACTAATAATGAAAAACTGTTTTTT.

This chain uses TRBV5-1 with TRBJ1-3; D gene unclear. V lost 3 bases to trimming and J lost 8 bases, with 15 bases between them. Germline lookup yields CDR1 SGHRS and CDR2 YFSETQ. The CDR3 is 14 amino acids. CDR3: CASSSRGMGDTIYF. CDR3 in DNA: TGCGCCAGCAGCTCGAGAGGGATGGGAGACACCATATATTTT.

The V and J genes are TRBV7-2 and TRBJ1-1; D call uncertain. This CDR3 contains 14 residues. V was trimmed by 4 bases and J by 1 base, leaving 10 bases between them. Germline V CDR1 and CDR2: SGHTA, FQGNSA. In DNA, the CDR3 is TGTGCCAGCAGCTCAACGCGCCAGAACACTGAAGCTTTCTTT. Amino acids: CASSSTRQNTEAFF.

Comment on this clone: At one of its ends the junction is not consistent with the germline gene, which may arise from a read error. The rearrangement links TRBV9 to TRBJ2-7; D ambiguous. The CDR3 totals 8 residues. Germline CDR1 is SGDLS and CDR2 is YYNGEE. CDR3 coding DNA: TGTGCCAGCAGCGTAGTGTCGTTC. It yields the protein CASSVVSF.

CDR3 residues: CASSLSGAGRSYEQYF. CDR3 sequence (DNA): TGTGCCAGCAGTTTATCGGGTGCAGGCCGCTCCTACGAGCAGTACTTC. V and J are TRBV27 and TRBJ2-7; D remains unclear. The CDR3 runs 16 residues. V dropped 0 bases and J dropped 0 bases, with 12 bases sitting between them. From germline, CDR1 is MNHEY and CDR2 SMNVEV (reference sequence).

The chain combines TRBV27 with TRBJ2-2, with TRBD1 as a possible D gene (6 bases). The germline V and J ends were trimmed by 0 bases and 7 bases, with 12 bases remaining between them. Germline V gives CDR1 MNHEY, CDR2 SMNVEV (reference sequence). The CDR3 is 15 residues long. CDR3 residues: CASSLSYRDGGELFF. CDR3 DNA: TGTGCCAGCAGTTTATCCTACAGGGACGGCGGGGAGCTGTTTTTT.

V gene TRBV7-2 combines with J gene TRBJ2-7, with D tentatively TRBD1 (6 bases). V dropped 1 base and J dropped 4 bases, with 11 bases sitting between them. The CDR3 extends over 14 amino acids. Germline V gene lookup returns CDR1 SGHTA and CDR2 FQGNSA. The CDR3 region is CASSLGTEVYEQYF. The CDR3 DNA reads as TGTGCCAGCAGCTTAGGGACAGAAGTATACGAGCAGTACTTC.